What follows describes a single T cell receptor beta chain. The antigen is undetermined. Treatment given: approximately 10-day PBMC culture with coronavirus spike peptide pools or control peptides (ViraFEST assay). Germline CDR1 is DFQATT and CDR2 is SNEGSKA (reference sequence). This CDR3 is built from 15 residues. The J segment lost 2 bases and the V segment lost 6 bases, leaving 9 bases of the junction unmatched. This entry belongs to a study of vaccination and CD4 T cells after COVID-19. Overall study context: Overlapping peptides covering the spike proteins of SARS-CoV-2, HCoV-NL63, HCoV-OC43 and HCoV-229E were added to stimulate cells.

The assay that was used to sequence DNA from cultured CD4+ T cells was the Oncomine TCR Beta short-read assay. MiXCR, run by TCRdb on the PCR reads, gives a single entry per CDR3 protein. The table includes 9,500 to 15,000 distinct CDR3 sequences, 60% detected once. Sequenced sample: CD4+ T cells from blood, cultured in vitro. The source is a human donor who had recovered from COVID-19. This chain connects TRBV20-1 to TRBJ2-3; the match to TRBD2 covers 9 bases. This chain's CDR3 is CSAPPASGITDTQYF. CDR3 nucleotides: TGCAGTGCACCCCCGGCTAGCGGGATCACAGATACGCAGTATTTT.